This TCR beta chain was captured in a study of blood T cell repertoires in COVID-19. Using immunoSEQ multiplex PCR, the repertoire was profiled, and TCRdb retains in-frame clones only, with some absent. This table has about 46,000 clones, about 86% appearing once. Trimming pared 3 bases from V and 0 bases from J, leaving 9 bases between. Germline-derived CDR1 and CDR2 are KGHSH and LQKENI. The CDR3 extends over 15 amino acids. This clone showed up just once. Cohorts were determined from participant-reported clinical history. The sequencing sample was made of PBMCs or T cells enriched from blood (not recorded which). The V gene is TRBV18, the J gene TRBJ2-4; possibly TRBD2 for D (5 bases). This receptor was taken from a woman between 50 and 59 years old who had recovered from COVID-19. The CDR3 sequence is CASSPPEVAKNIQYF. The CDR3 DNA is TGTGCCAGCTCACCCCCGGAGGTAGCCAAAAACATTCAGTACTTC.